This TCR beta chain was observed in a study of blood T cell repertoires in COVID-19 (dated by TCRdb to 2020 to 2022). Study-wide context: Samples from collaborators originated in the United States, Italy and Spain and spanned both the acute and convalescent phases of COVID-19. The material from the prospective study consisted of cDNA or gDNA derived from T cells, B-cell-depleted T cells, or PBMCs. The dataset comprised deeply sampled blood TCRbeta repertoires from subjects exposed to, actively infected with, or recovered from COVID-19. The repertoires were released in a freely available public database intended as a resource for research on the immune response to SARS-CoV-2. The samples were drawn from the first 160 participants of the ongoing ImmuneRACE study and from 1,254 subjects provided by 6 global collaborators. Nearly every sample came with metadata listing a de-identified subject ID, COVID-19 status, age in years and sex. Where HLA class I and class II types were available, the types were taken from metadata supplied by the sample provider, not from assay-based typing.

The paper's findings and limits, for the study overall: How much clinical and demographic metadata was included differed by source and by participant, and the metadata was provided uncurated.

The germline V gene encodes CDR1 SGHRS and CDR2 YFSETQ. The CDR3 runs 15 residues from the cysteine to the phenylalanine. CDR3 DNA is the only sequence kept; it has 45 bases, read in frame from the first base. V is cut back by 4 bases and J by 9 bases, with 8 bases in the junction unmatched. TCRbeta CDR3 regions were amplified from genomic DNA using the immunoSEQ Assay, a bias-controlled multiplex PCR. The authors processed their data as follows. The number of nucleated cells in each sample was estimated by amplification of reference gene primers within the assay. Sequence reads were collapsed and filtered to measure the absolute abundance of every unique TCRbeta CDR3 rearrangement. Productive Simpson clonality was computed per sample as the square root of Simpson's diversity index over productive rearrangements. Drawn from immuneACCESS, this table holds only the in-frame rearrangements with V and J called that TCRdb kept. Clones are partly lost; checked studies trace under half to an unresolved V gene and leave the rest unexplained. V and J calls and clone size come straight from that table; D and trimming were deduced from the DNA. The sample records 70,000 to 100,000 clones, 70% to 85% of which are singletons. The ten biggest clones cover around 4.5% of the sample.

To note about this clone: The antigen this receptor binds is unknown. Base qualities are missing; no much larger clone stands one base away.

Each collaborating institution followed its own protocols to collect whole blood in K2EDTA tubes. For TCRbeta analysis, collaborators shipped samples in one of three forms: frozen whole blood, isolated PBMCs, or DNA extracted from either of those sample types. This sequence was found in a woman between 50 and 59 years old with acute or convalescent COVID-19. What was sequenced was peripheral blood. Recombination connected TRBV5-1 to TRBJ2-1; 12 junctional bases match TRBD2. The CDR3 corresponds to CASSLLAGGPREQFF. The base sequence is TGCGCCAGCAGCCTCCTAGCGGGGGGGCCCCGTGAGCAGTTCTTC.